This TCR beta chain was captured by sequencing in a study of T cells after yellow fever vaccination. Study information: Low-cell-number fractions underwent preparation using SMART-Seq v4 Ultra Low Input.

Production of TCR cDNA was by 5'RACE template switching, which also added a universal primer site and UMIs. MiXCR, applied by TCRdb to the 5' RACE reads, yields one record per CDR3 protein. The sample has 600,000 to 750,000 distinct CDR3 sequences, around an eighth seen once; the top ten hold more than 12%. The germline V gene encodes CDR1 LNHNV and CDR2 YYDKDF (reference sequence). The CDR3 spans 14 residues. The ends lost 0 bases at V and 7 bases at J; junction bases unmatched: 3. This clonotype was seen more than once but under ten times. Its antigen is undetermined. General observations from the study: Reappearance after the booster was seen for most primary-vaccination clones, at 95% to 96% CD4 and 75% to 90% CD8. The CD4 compartment and the CD8 compartment contained a small share of clonotypes in common.

The source is a young man who received the YFV17D yellow fever vaccine. The rearrangement joins TRBV15 to TRBJ1-2, with 9 bases identical to TRBD1. Sequences were derived from PBMCs, sampled on the day of the yellow fever booster vaccination. DNA for the CDR3: TGTGCCACCAGCAGAGAAGGGACAGGGTTTGGCTACACCTTC. Translation: CATSREGTGFGYTF. Combining the CDR3 with reference TRBV15 and TRBJ1-2 gives the whole variable domain DAMVIQNPRYQVTQFGKPVTLSCSQTLNHNVMYWYQQKSSQAPKLLFHYYDKDFNNEADTPDNFQSRRPNTSFCFLDIRSPGLGDTAMYLCATSREGTGFGYTFGSGTRLTVV.